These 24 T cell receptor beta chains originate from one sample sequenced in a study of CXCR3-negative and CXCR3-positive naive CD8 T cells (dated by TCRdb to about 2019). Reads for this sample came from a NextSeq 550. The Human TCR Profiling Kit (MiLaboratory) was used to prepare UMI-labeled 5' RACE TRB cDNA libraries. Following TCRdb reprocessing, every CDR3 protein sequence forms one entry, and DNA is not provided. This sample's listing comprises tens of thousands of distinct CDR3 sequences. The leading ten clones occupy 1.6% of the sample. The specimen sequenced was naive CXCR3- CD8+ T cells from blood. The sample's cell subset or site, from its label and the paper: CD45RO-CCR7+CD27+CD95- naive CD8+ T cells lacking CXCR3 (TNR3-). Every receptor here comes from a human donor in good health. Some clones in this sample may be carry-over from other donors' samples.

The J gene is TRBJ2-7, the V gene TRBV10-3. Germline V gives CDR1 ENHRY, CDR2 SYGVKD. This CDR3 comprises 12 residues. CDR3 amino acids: CAIMGGSYEQYF.

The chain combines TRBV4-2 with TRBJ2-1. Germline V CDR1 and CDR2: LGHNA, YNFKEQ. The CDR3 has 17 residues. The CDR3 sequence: CASSPDGYLEIYNEQFF.

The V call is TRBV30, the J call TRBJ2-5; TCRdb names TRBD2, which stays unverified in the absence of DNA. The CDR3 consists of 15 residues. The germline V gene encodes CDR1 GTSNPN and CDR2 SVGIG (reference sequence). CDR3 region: CAWSVGAGGGETQYF. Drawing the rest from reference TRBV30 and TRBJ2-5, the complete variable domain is SQTIHQWPATLVQPVGSPLSLECTVEGTSNPNLYWYRQAAGRGLQLLFYSVGIGQISSEVPQNLSASRPQDRQFILSSKKLLLSDSGFYLCAWSVGAGGGETQYFGPGTRLLVL.

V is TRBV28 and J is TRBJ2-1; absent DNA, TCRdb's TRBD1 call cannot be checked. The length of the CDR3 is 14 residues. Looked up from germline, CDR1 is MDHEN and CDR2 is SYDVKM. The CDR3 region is CASSSQGTYNEQFF.

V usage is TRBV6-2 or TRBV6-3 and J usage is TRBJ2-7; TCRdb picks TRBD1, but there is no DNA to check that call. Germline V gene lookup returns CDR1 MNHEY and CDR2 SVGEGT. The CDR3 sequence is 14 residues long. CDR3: CASSGPSGAYEQYF.

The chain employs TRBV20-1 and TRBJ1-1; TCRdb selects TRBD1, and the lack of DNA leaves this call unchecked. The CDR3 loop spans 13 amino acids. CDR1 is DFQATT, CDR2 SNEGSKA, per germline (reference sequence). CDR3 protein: CSARGTANTEAFF.

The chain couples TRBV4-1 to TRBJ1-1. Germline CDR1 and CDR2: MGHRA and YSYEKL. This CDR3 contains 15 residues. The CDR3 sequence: CASSQGANGDTEAFF.

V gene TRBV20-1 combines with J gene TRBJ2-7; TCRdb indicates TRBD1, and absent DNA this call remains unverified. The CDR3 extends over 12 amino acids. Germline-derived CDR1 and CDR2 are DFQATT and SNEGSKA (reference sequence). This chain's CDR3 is CSARWTGYEQYF.

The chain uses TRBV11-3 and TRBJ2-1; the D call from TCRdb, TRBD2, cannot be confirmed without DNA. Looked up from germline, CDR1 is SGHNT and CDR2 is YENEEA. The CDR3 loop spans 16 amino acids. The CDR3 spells CASSLEAGVNYNEQFF.

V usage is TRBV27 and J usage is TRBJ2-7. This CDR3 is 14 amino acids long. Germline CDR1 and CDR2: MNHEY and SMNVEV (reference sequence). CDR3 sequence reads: CASSLRQTFYEQYF.

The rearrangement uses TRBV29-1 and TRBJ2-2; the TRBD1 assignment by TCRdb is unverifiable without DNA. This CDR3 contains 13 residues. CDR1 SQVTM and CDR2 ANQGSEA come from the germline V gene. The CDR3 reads CSVETGRAGELFF.

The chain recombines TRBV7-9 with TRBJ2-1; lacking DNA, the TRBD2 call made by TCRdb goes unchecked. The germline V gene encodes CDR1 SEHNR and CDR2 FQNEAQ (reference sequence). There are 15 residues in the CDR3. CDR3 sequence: CASSLLRGVNNEQFF.

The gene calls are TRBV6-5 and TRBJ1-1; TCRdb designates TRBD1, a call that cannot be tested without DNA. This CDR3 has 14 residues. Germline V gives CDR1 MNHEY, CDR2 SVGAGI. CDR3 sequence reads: CASSLQGLNTEAFF.

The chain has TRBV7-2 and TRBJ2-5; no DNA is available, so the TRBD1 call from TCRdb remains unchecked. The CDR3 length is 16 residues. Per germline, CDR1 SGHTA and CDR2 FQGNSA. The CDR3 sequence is CASSFPPRGGQETQYF.

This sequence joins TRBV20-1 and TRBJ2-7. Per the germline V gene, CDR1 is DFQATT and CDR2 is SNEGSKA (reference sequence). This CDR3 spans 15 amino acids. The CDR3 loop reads CSARDLDRGSYEQYF.

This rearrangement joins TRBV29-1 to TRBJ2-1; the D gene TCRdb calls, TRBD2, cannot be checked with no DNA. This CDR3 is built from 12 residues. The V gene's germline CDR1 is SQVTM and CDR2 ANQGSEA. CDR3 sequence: CSVRASLAEQFF.

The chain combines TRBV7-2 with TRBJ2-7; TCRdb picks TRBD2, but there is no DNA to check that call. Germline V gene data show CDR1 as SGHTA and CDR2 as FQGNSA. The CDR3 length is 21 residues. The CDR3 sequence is CASSSPVGGSASDSPPNEQYF.

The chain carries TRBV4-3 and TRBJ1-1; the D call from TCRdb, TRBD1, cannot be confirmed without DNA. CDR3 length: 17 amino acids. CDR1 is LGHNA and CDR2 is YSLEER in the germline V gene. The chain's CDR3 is CASSQDGSRGVVTEAFF.

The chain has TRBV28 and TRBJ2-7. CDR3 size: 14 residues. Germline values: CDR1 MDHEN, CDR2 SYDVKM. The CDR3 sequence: CASSPTATGYEQYF.

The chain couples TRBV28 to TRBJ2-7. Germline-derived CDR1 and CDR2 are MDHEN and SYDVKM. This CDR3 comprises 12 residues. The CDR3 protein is CASSYFSYEQYF.

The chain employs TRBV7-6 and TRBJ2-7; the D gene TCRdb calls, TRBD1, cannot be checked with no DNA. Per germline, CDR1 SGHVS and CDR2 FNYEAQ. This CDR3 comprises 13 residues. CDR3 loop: CASSSKQGYEQYF.

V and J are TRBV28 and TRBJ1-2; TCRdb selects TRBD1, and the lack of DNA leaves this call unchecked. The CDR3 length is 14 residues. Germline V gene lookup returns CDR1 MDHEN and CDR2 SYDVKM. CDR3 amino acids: CASSFYSGQQGYTF.

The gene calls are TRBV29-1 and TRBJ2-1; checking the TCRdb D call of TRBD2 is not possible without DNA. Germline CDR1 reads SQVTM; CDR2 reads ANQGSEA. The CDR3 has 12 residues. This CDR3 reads CSVLAEHNEQFF.

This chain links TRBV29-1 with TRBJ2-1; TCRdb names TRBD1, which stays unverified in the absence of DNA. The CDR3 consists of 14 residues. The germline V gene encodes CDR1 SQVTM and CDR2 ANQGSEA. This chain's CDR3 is CSVSTGGFSNEQFF.